One and the same sample provided the 15 T cell receptor beta chains below, sequenced in a study of tumor and adjacent non-tumor tissue in lung cancer. The template was RNA from unsorted bulk tissue. TCRbeta libraries were built with three rounds of nested PCR, modified from ARM-PCR. Each CDR3 protein is one row after TCRdb ran MiXCR on the multiplex PCR reads. The sample consists of 55,000 to 75,000 distinct CDR3 sequences, approximately 63% of them appearing once. The specimen was lung tumor tissue. The source of these receptors is a man aged 50-59 years with non-small cell lung cancer.

The sample holds one count of this clonotype. Here the CDR3 omits its conserved ending phenylalanine or tryptophan, so a read error is the likely source. The chain combines TRBV7-2 with TRBJ2-5; 7 bases fit TRBD1. CDR1 and CDR2 (germline): SGHTA, FQGNSA. The CDR3 runs 15 residues. With 5 bases clipped from V and 1 base from J, the junction kept 7 bases outside the gene matches. CDR3 in DNA: TGTGCCAGCAGCCCAGAGGGACAGTTCCAAGAGACCCAGTACTTG. Translation: CASSPEGQFQETQYL.

The rearrangement links TRBV20-1 to TRBJ2-7; 8 nucleotides match TRBD2. Germline CDR1 reads DFQATT; CDR2 reads SNEGSKA (reference sequence). V shed 4 bases, J shed 10 bases, and the junction held 15 bases outside the gene matches. CDR3 length: 14 residues. CDR3 sequence: CSAITGTSLFDQYF. CDR3 in DNA: TGCAGTGCTATAACCGGGACTAGTCTTTTCGACCAGTACTTC.

V gene TRBV11-2 combines with J gene TRBJ2-2; D might be TRBD1 (6 bases). Germline CDR1 and CDR2: SGHAT and FQNNGV. The CDR3 is 14 residues long. V lost 10 bases and J 6 bases, leaving 18 bases between the germline ends. Here the CDR3 reads CANTPLQGSGELFF. Here the CDR3 DNA reads TGTGCCAACACCCCCCTACAGGGTTCCGGGGAGCTGTTTTTT.

About this clonotype: This clone may be a read error of a much larger clone one base away. This chain links TRBV7-9 with TRBJ2-1, with D possibly matching TRBD2 (6 bases). Per germline, CDR1 SEHNR and CDR2 FQNEAQ (reference sequence). The CDR3 is 11 residues long. Trimming took 6 bases from V and 12 from J, leaving 12 bases between them. CDR3 region: CASRDREWQFF. The CDR3 nucleotides read TGTGCCAGCAGGGACCGGGAGTGGCAGTTCTTC.

In regard to this clonotype: Just one base apart from a much larger clone, this may be a read error. V usage is TRBV28 and J usage is TRBJ2-1; the D is unclear. There are 13 residues in the CDR3. The germline V gene has CDR1 MDHEN and CDR2 SYDVKM. The CDR3 spells CASSSGFYNEQSF. The CDR3 bases are TGTGCCAGCAGTTCTGGATTCTACAATGAGCAGTCCTTC.

This clonotype was recorded once. The junction differs from germline at one of its ends, possibly a read error. V usage is TRBV11-1 and J usage is TRBJ2-2, with D perhaps matching TRBD1 (5 bases). Germline assignment: CDR1 SGHAT and CDR2 FQDESV (reference sequence). The CDR3 spans 14 residues. CDR3 sequence (DNA): TGTGCCTGCAGTTTTCAGGGTCGTCCCAGGGAGCTGTTTTTT. Protein: CACSFQGRPRELFF.

As to this clonotype: Its ends do not fully match the called genes, so a read error is possible. The genes are TRBV7-9 and TRBJ2-5; TRBD1 or TRBD2 may be the D gene (5 bases each). Germline V gene sequence: CDR1 SEHNR, CDR2 FQNEAQ (reference sequence). The CDR3 length is 15 residues. As DNA, the CDR3 is TGTGCCAGCAGCTTACTGGACATCCTGGAGGAGACCCACTACTTC. This gives the protein CASSLLDILEETHYF.

In regard to this clonotype: The junction and the germline gene differ at one end; a read error may be behind it. This chain connects TRBV28 to TRBJ2-7; 11 bases align to TRBD1. The CDR3 consists of 15 residues. Germline CDR1 reads MDHEN; CDR2 reads SYDVKM. CDR3 region: CASNFTGTGGGEQNF. DNA of the CDR3: TGTGCCAGCAATTTTACCGGGACAGGGGGTGGCGAGCAGAACTTC.

By its share, this clonotype is large. The chain joins TRBV10-2 to TRBJ1-2; D is possibly TRBD1 (5 bases). Trimming removed 3 bases from V and 6 bases from J, with 11 bases in between. The CDR3 runs 13 residues. The germline V gene encodes CDR1 WSHSY and CDR2 SAAADI. In DNA form, the CDR3 reads TGCGCCAGCAGTGATGGGGGAAGTAATGGCTACACCTTC. Protein: CASSDGGSNGYTF.

Of note for this clonotype: The junction does not match germline at one end; this may be a read error. The rearrangement uses TRBV11-3 and TRBJ1-1; the D is unclear. This CDR3 is built from 13 residues. CDR1 and CDR2 from the germline V gene are SGHNT and YENEEA. CDR3 in amino acids: CVSSPGEEVEASF. DNA for the CDR3: TGTGTCAGCAGCCCCGGAGAGGAGGTCGAAGCTTCCTTT.

V usage is TRBV18 and J usage is TRBJ2-1, with 8 bases lining up with TRBD2. Germline V gene data show CDR1 as KGHSH and CDR2 as LQKENI. The CDR3 runs to 14 residues. The V segment lost 0 bases and the J segment 6 bases; nucleotides outside the gene matches: 1. The chain's CDR3 is CASSPPAGGNEQFF. The CDR3, as DNA: TGTGCCAGCTCACCACCGGCGGGAGGCAATGAGCAGTTCTTC.

Ten or more counts support this clonotype. The J gene is TRBJ2-7, the V gene TRBV4-1; D gene ambiguous. Trimming removed 3 bases at V and 1 base at J, with 13 bases between. The CDR3 loop spans 15 amino acids. Germline CDR1 is MGHRA and CDR2 is YSYEKL. CDR3 loop: CASSHPGPTSYEQYF. The CDR3 nucleotides are TGCGCCAGCAGCCACCCAGGACCAACGTCCTACGAGCAGTACTTC.

About this clonotype itself: A much larger clonotype is one base distant, so this may be a read error. CDR3: CSAAGWLARSGEQLF. As DNA, the CDR3 is TGCAGTGCCGCGGGGTGGCTAGCGCGCTCGGGGGAGCAGCTCTTC. The chain joins TRBV20-1 to TRBJ2-1, with D maybe TRBD2 (6 bases). CDR3 length equals 15 residues. Per germline, CDR1 DFQATT and CDR2 SNEGSKA (reference sequence).

Comments on this clonotype: Given a much more abundant clone one base away, this may be a read error. The V and J genes are TRBV7-9 and TRBJ2-5, with TRBD2 as a possible D gene (5 bases). Germline loops: CDR1 SEHNR, CDR2 FQNEAQ (reference sequence). The CDR3 loop spans 13 amino acids. This CDR3 reads CAGSLAFQETQYF. CDR3 sequence (DNA): TGTGCCGGCAGCTTAGCGTTCCAAGAGACCCAGTACTTC.

The rearrangement links TRBV24-1 to TRBJ2-1; 10 bases are shared with TRBD1. The CDR3 extends over 15 amino acids. CDR1 is KGHDR, CDR2 SFDVKD, per germline. CDR3 region: CANSDLGTGVNEQFF. CDR3 DNA sequence: TGTGCTAACAGTGATCTCGGGACAGGGGTCAACGAGCAGTTCTTC.